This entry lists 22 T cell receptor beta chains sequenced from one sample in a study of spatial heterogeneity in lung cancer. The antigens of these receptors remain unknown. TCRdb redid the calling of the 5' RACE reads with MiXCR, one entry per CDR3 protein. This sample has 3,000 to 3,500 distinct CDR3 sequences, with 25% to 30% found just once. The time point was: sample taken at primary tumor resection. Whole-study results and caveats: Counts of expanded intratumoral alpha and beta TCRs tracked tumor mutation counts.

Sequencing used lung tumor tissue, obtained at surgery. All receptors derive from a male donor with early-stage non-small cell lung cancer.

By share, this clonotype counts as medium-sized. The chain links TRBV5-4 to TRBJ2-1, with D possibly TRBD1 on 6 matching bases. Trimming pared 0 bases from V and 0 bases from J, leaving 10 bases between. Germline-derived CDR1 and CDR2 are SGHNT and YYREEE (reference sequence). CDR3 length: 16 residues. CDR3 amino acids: CASSLGGGNSYNEQFF. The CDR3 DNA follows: TGTGCCAGCAGCTTGGGAGGGGGAAACTCCTACAATGAGCAGTTCTTC. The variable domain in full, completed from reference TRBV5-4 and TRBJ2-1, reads ETGVTQSPTHLIKTRGQQVTLRCSSQSGHNTVSWYQQALGQGPQFIFQYYREEENGRGNFPPRFSGLQFPNYSSELNVNALELDDSALYLCASSLGGGNSYNEQFFGPGTRLTVL.

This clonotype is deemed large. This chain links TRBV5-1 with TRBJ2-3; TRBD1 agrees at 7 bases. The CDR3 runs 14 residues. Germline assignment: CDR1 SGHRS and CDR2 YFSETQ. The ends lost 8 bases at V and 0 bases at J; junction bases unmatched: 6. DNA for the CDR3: TGCGCCAGTAACCGGGACAGCAGCACAGATACGCAGTATTTT. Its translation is CASNRDSSTDTQYF.

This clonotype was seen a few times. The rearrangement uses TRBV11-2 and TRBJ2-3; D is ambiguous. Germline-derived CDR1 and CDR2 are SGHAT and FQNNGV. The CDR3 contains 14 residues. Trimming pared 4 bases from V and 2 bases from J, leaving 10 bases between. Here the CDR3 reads CASSSTGLTDTQYF. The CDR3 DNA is TGTGCCAGCAGCTCAACGGGCCTCACAGATACGCAGTATTTT.

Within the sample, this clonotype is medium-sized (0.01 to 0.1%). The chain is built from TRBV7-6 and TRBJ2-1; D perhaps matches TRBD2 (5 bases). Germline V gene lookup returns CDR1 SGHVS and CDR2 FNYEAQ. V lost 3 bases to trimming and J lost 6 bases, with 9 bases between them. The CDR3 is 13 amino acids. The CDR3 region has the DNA TGTGCCAGCAGCTTTAGGACTGGCAATGAGCAGTTCTTC. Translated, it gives CASSFRTGNEQFF.

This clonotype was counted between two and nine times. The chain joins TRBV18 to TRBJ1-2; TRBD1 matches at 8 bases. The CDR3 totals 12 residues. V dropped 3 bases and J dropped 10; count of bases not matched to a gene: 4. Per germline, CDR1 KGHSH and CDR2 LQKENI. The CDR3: CASSPGDRTYTF. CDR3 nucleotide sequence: TGTGCCAGCTCACCGGGGGACAGGACCTACACCTTC. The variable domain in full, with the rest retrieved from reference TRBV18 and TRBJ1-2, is NAGVMQNPRHLVRRRGQEARLRCSPMKGHSHVYWYRQLPEEGLKFMVYLQKENIIDESGMPKERFSAEFPKEGPSILRIQQVVRGDSAAYFCASSPGDRTYTFGSGTRLTVV.

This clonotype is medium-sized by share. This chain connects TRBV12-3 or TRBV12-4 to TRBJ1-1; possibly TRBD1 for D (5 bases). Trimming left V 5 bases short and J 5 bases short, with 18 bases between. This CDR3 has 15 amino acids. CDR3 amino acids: CASSPSAGVRTEAFF. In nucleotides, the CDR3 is TGTGCCAGCAGTCCCTCGGCGGGGGTAAGGACTGAAGCTTTCTTT.

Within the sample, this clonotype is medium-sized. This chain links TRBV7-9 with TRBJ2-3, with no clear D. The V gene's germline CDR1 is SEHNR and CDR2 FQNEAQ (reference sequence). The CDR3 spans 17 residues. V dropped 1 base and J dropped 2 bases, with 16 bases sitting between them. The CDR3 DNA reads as TGTGCCAGCAGCTTAGTTTGGGGTGGATCGAACACAGATACGCAGTATTTT. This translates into CASSLVWGGSNTDTQYF. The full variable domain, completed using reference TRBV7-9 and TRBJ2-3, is DTGVSQNPRHKITKRGQNVTFRCDPISEHNRLYWYRQTLGQGPEFLTYFQNEAQLEKSRLLSDRFSAERPKGSFSTLEIQRTEQGDSAMYLCASSLVWGGSNTDTQYFGPGTRLTVL.

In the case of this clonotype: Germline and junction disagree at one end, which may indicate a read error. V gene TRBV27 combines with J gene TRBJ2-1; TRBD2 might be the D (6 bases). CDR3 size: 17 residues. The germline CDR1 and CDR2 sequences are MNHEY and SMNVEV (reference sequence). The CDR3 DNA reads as TGTGTCAGCAGTCCCTCAGTTCCGGGAGCGTCCTACAATGAGCAGTTCTTC. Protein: CVSSPSVPGASYNEQFF.

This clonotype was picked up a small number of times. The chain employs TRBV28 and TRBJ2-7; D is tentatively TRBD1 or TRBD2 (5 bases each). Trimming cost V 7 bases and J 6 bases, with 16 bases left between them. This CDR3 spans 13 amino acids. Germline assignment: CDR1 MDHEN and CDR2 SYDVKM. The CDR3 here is CASTGTPSPEQYF. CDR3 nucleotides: TGTGCCAGCACCGGGACGCCTTCCCCCGAGCAGTACTTC.

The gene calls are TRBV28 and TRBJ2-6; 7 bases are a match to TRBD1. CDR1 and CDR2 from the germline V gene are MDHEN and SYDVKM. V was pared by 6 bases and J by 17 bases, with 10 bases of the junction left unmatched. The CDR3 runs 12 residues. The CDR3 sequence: CASRPQSGQVTF. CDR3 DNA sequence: TGTGCCAGCAGGCCACAATCTGGACAGGTGACTTTC.

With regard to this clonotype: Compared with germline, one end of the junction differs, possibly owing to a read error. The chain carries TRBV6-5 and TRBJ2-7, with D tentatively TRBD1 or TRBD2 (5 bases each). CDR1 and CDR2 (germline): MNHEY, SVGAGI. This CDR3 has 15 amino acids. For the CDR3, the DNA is TGTGCCAGCAGCTACTACGGGACGGTTGGGGGCGAGCAGTACTTC. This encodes CASSYYGTVGGEQYF.

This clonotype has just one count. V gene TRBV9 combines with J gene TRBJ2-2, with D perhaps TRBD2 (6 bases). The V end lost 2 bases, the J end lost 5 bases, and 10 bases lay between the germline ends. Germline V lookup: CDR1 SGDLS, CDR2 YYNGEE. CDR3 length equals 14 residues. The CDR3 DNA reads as TGTGCCAGCAGCGTTCCCGGGGGAACCGGGGAGCTGTTTTTT. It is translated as CASSVPGGTGELFF.

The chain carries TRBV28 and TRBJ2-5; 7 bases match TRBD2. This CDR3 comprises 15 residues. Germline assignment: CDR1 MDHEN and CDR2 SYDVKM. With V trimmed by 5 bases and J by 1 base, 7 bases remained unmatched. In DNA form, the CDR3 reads TGTGCCAGCAGTCCCGGCGGCGGGGGCCAAGAGACCCAGTACTTC. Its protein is CASSPGGGGQETQYF.

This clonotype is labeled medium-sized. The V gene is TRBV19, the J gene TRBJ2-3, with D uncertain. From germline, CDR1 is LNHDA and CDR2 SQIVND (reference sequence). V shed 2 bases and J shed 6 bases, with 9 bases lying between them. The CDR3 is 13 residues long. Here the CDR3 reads CASSIKLGDTQYF. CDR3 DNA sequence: TGTGCCAGTAGTATAAAGCTTGGCGATACGCAGTATTTT. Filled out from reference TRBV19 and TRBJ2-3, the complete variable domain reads DGGITQSPKYLFRKEGQNVTLSCEQNLNHDAMYWYRQDPGQGLRLIYYSQIVNDFQKGDIAEGYSVSREKKESFPLTVTSAQKNPTAFYLCASSIKLGDTQYFGPGTRLTVL.

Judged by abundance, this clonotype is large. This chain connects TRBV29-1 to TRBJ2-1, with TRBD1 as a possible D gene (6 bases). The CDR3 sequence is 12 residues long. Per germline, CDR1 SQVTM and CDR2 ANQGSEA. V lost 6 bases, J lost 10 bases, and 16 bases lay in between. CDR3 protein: CSVLGGWEEQFF. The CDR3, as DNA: TGCAGCGTCCTAGGGGGTTGGGAGGAGCAGTTCTTC.

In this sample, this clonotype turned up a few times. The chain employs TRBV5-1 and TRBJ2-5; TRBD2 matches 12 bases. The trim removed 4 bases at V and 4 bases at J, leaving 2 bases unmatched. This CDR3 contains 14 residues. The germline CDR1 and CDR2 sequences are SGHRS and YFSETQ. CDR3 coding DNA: TGCGCCAGCAGCAAACTAGCGGGAGGAGAGACCCAGTACTTC. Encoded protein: CASSKLAGGETQYF.

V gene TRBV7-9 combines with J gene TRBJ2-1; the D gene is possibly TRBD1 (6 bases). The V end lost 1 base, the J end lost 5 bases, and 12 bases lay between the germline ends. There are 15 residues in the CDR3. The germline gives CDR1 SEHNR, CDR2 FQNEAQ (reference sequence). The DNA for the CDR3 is TGTGCCAGCAGCTTAGAGTGGGGGCGCGACAATGAGCAGTTCTTC. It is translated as CASSLEWGRDNEQFF.

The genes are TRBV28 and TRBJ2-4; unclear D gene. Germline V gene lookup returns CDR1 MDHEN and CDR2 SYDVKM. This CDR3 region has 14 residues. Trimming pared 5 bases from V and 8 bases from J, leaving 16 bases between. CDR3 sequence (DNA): TGTGCCAGCAGTGTTACAGCCCGAGGAGACATTCAGTACTTC. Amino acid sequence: CASSVTARGDIQYF.

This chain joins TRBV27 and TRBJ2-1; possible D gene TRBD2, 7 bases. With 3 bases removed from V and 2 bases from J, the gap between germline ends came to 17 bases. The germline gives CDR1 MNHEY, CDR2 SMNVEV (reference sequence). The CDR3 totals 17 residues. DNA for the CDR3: TGTGCCAGCAGTTTTGCCGGGGGGCGGAAACCCTACAATGAGCAGTTCTTC. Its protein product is CASSFAGGRKPYNEQFF.

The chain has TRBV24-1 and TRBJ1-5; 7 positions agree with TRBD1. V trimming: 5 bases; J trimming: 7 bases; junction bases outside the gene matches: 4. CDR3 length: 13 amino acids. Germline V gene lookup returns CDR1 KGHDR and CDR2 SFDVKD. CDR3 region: CATSGQGDQPQHF. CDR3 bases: TGTGCCACCAGTGGACAGGGAGACCAGCCCCAGCATTTT.

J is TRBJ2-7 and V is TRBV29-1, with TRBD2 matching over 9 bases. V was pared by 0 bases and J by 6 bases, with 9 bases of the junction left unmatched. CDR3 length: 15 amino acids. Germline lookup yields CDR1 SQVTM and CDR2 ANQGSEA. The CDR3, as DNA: TGCAGCGTTGAAGATGATGCGGGACTAGCTGGCGAGCAGTACTTC. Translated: CSVEDDAGLAGEQYF.

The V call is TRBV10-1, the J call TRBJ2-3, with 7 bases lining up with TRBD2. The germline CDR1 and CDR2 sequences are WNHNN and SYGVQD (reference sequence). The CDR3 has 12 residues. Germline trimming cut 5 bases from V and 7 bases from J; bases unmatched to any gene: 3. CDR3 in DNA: TGCGCCAGCAGTCACGGGAGGAATACGCAGTATTTT. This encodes CASSHGRNTQYF.